This entry concerns a single TCR beta chain. In the same sample, other DNA sequences code for this CDR3. These data come from a study of blood T cell repertoires in COVID-19. Produced via immunoSEQ multiplex PCR; TCRdb's table is partial and in-frame only. The sample consists of a few hundred thousand clones, approximately 86% of them appearing once. This CDR3 region has 15 residues. Trimming stripped 4 bases from V and 1 base from J, with 10 bases between. Germline CDR1 is KGHDR and CDR2 is SFDVKD. The chain recombines TRBV24-1 with TRBJ2-1; possibly TRBD1 for D (5 bases). The source is a man younger than 35 with active or convalescent COVID-19. Sequences were obtained from peripheral blood. CDR3 sequence (DNA): TGTGCCACCAGTGACCCAGGGTCGTCCTACAATGAGCAGTTCTTC. This translates into CATSDPGSSYNEQFF.